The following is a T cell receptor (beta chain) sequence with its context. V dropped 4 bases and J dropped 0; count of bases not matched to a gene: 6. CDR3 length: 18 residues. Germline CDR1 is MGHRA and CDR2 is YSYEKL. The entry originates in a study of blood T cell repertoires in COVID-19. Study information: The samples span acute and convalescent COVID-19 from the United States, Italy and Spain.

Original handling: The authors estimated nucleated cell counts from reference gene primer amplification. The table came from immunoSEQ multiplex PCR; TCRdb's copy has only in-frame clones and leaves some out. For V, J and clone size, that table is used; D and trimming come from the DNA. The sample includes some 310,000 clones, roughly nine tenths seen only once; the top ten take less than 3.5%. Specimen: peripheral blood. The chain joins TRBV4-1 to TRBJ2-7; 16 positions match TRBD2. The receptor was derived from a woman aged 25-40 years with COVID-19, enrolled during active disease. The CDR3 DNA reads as TGCGCCAGCAGCCCGGGACTAGCGGGAGGGCTGAGCTCCTACGAGCAGTACTTC. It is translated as CASSPGLAGGLSSYEQYF.